This TCR beta chain was profiled in a study of blood T cell repertoires in COVID-19. Clones were read by immunoSEQ multiplex PCR, and TCRdb kept only the in-frame ones, dropping some. The profile shows about 120,000 clones, about four fifths of them singletons. CDR3 length equals 16 residues. Germline CDR1 and CDR2: MGHDK and SYGVNS. V gave up 4 bases and J gave up 6 bases; unmatched junction bases: 14. Input material: PBMCs or T cells enriched from blood (not recorded which). The rearrangement uses TRBV25-1 and TRBJ1-1, with TRBD1 identical over 7 bases. This receptor was obtained from a woman aged 30 to 39 who had recovered from COVID-19. CDR3 region: CASSVAGGQTSSEAFF. The CDR3, as DNA: TGTGCCAGCAGTGTCGCAGGGGGGCAGACCTCGTCTGAAGCTTTCTTT. The variable domain in full, completed from reference TRBV25-1 and TRBJ1-1, reads EADIYQTPRYLVIGTGKKITLECSQTMGHDKMYWYQQDPGMELHLIHYSYGVNSTEKGDLSSESTVSRIRTEHFPLTLESARPSHTSQYLCASSVAGGQTSSEAFFGQGTRLTVV.